This TCR beta chain is drawn from a study of T-cell memory formation after mild COVID-19. The V gene's germline CDR1 is MNHEY and CDR2 SVGEGT. This CDR3 comprises 16 residues. V dropped 2 bases and J dropped 0 bases, with 14 bases sitting between them. TCRdb processed the 5' RACE reads anew with MiXCR; each CDR3 protein has one entry. The sample shows fewer than 350,000 distinct CDR3 sequences, about a sixth of them seen only once. The sequenced sample was PBMCs or a T cell subset sorted from them (not recorded which). The clonotype comes from a man aged 18-30 years who had mild COVID-19 (a few samples of this study predate the infection). Cell type and time point are not known. V is TRBV6-2 or TRBV6-3 and J is TRBJ2-7; D remains ambiguous. The CDR3 DNA reads TGTGCCAGCAGTTACCGCGTCGATAGAAACTCCTACGAGCAGTACTTC. Translated, it gives CASSYRVDRNSYEQYF.